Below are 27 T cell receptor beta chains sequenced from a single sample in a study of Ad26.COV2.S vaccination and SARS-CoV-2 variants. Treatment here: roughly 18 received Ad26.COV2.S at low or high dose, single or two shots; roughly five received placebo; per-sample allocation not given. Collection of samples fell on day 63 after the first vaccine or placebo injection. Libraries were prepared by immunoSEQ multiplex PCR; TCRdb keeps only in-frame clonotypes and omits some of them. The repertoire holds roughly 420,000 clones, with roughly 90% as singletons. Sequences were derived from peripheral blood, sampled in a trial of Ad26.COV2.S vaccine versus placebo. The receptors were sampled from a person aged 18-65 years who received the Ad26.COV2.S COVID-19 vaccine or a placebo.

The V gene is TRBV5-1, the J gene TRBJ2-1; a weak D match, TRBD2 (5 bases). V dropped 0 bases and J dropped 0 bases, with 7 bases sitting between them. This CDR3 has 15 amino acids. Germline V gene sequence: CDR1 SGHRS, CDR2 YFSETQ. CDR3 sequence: CASSLGESSYNEQFF. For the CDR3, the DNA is TGCGCCAGCAGCTTGGGGGAGAGCTCCTACAATGAGCAGTTCTTC.

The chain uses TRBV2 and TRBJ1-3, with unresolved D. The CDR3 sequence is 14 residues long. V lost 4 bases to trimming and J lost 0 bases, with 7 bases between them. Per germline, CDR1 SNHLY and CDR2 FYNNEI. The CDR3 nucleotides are TGTGCCAGCAGTGTTGGCTACTCTGGAAACACCATATATTTT. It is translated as CASSVGYSGNTIYF.

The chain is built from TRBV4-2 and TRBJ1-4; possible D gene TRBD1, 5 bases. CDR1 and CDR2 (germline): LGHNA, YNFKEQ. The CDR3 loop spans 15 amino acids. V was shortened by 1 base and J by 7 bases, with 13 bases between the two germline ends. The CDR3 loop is CASSQVGQGLEKLFF. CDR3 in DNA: TGTGCCAGCAGCCAAGTCGGCCAGGGACTTGAAAAACTGTTTTTT.

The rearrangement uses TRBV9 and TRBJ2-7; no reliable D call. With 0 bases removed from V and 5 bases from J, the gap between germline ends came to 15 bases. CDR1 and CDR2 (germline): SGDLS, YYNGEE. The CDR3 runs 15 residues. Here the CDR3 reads CASSVGSGLPDEQYF. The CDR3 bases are TGTGCCAGCAGCGTAGGTTCCGGGCTCCCCGACGAGCAGTACTTC.

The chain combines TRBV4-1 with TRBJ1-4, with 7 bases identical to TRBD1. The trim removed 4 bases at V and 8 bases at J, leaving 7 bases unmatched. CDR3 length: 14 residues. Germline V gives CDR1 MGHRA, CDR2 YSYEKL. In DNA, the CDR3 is TGCGCCAGCAGCCGGGAACAGGGGTTCGAAAAACTGTTTTTT. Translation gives CASSREQGFEKLFF.

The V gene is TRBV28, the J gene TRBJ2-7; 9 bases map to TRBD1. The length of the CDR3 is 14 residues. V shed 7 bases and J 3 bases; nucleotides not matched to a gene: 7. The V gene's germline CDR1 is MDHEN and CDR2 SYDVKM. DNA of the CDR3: TGTGCCAGCACCGCGACAGGGGGGGGCTACGAGCAGTACTTC. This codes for CASTATGGGYEQYF.

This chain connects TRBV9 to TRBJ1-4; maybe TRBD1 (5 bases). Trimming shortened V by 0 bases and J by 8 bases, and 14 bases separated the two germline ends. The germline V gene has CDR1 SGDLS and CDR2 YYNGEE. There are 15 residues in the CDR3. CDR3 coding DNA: TGTGCCAGCAGCGTAGCCGGGGGGGTAGGCGAAAAACTGTTTTTT. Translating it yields CASSVAGGVGEKLFF.

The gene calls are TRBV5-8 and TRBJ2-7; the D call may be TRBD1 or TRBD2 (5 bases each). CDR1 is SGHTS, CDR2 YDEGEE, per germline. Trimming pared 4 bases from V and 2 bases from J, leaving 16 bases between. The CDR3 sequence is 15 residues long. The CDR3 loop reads CASSVDYRNTYEQYF. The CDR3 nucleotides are TGTGCCAGCAGCGTCGACTACAGGAATACCTACGAGCAGTACTTC.

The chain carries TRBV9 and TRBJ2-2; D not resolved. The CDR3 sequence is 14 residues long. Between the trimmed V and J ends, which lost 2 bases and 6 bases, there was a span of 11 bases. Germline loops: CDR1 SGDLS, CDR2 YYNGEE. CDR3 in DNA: TGTGCCAGCAGCGTCTTGTCTAACGCCGGGGAGCTGTTTTTT. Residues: CASSVLSNAGELFF. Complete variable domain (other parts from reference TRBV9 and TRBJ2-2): DSGVTQTPKHLITATGQRVTLRCSPRSGDLSVYWYQQSLDQGLQFLIQYYNGEERAKGNILERFSAQQFPDLHSELNLSSLELGDSALYFCASSVLSNAGELFFGEGSRLTVL.

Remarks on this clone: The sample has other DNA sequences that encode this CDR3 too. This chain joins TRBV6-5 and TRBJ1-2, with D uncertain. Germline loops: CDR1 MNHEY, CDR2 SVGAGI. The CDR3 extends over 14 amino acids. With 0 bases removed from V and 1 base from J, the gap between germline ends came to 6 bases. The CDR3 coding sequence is TGTGCCAGCAGTTACTCAGGGAGTAACTATGGCTACACCTTC. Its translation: CASSYSGSNYGYTF.

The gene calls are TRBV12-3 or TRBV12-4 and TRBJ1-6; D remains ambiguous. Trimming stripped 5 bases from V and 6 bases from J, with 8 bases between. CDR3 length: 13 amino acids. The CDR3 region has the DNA TGTGCCAGCAGTCAAGTGGGTAATTCACCCCTCCACTTT. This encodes CASSQVGNSPLHF.

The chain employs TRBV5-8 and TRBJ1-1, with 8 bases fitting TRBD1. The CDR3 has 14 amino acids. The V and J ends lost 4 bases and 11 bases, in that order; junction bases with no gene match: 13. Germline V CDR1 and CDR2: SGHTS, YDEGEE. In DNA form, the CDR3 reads TGTGCCAGCAGCCCCAGGACAGGGAGCGTCGTGGCTTTCTTT. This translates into CASSPRTGSVVAFF. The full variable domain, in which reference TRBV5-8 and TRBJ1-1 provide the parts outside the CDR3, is EAGVTQSPTHLIKTRGQQATLRCSPISGHTSVYWYQQALGLGLQFLLWYDEGEERNRGNFPPRFSGRQFPNYSSELNVNALELEDSALYLCASSPRTGSVVAFFGQGTRLTVV.

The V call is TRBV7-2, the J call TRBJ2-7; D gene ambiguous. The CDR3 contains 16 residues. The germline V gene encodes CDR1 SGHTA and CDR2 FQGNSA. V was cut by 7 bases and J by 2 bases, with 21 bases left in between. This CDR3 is CASTRPLDGVTYEQYF. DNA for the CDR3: TGTGCCAGCACCCGTCCCTTGGATGGGGTCACCTACGAGCAGTACTTC.

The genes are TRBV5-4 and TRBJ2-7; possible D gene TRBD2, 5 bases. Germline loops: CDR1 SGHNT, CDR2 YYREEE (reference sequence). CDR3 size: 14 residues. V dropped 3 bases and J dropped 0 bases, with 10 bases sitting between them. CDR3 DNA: TGTGCCAGCAGCTCGGCAACTAGCTCCTACGAGCAGTACTTC. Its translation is CASSSATSSYEQYF.

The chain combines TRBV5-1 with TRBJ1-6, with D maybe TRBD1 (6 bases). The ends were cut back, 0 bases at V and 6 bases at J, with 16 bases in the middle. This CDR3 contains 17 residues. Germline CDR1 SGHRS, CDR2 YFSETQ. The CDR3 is CASSLAETGYRNSPLHF. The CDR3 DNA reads TGCGCCAGCAGCTTGGCCGAAACAGGGTATCGTAATTCACCCCTCCACTTT.

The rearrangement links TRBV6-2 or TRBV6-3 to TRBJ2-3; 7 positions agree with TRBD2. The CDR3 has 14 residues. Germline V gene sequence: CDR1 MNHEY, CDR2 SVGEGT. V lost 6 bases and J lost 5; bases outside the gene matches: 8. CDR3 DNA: TGTGCCAGCAGCACCGCGGGGGAAAGAGATACGCAGTATTTT. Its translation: CASSTAGERDTQYF.

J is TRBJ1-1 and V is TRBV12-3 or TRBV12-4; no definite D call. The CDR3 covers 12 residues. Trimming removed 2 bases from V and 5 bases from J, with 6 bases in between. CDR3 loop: CASSLFSTEAFF. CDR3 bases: TGTGCCAGCAGTTTATTCTCAACTGAAGCTTTCTTT.

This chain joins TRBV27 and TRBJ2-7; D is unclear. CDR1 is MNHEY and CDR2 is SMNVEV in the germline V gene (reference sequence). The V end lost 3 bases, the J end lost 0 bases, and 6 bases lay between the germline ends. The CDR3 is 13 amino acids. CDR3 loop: CASSFSTSYEQYF. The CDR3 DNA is TGTGCCAGCAGTTTTTCCACCTCCTACGAGCAGTACTTC.

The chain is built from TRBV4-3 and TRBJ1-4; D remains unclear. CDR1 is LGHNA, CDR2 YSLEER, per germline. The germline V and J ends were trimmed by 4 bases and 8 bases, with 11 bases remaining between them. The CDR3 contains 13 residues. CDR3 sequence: CASSLSRGEKLFF. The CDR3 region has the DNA TGCGCCAGCAGCCTCTCCCGAGGCGAAAAACTGTTTTTT.

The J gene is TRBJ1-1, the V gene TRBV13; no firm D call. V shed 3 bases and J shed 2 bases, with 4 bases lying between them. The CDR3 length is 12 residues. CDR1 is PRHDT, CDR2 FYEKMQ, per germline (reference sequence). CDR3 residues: CASSLGNTEAFF. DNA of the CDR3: TGTGCCAGCAGCTTGGGTAACACTGAAGCTTTCTTT.

CDR3 amino acids: CASSEAGGSETQYF. The CDR3 DNA reads as TGTGCCAGCAGTGAAGCGGGGGGATCGGAGACCCAGTACTTC. The chain carries TRBV2 and TRBJ2-5; TRBD2 is a possible D gene (6 bases). The CDR3 totals 14 residues. CDR1 is SNHLY, CDR2 FYNNEI, per germline. V gave up 0 bases and J gave up 5 bases, with 10 bases separating them.

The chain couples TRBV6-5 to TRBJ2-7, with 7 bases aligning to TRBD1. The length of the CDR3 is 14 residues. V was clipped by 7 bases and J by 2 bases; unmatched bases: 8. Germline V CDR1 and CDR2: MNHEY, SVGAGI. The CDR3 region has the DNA TGTGCCAGCATTCAACCGGGACAGACCTACGAGCAGTACTTC. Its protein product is CASIQPGQTYEQYF.

The CDR3 loop reads CASRIEQGAGELFF. DNA of the CDR3: TGTGCCAGCAGGATAGAACAGGGGGCCGGGGAGCTGTTTTTT. The chain combines TRBV6-6 with TRBJ2-2, with 8 bases identical to TRBD1. CDR1 is MNHNY and CDR2 is SVGAGI in the germline V gene (reference sequence). The CDR3 runs to 14 residues. V gave up 6 bases and J gave up 6 bases; unmatched junction bases: 6.

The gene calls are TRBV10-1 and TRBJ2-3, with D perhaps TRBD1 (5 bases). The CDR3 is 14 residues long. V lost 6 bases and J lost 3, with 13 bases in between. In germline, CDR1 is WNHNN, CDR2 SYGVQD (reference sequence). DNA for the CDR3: TGCGCCAGCAGCCCAGGGAAAAGGACAGATACGCAGTATTTT. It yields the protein CASSPGKRTDTQYF.

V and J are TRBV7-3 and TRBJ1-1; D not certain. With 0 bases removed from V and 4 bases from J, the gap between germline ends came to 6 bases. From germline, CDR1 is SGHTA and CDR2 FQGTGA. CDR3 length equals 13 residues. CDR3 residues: CASSLTRTTEAFF. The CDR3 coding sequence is TGTGCCAGCAGCTTAACCCGAACCACTGAAGCTTTCTTT.

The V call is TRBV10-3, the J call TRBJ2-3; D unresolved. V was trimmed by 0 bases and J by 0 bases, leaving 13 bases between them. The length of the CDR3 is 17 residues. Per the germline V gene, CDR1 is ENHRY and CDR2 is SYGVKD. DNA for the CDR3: TGTGCCATCAGTGAGTCTGGTATCCTAGAAAGCACAGATACGCAGTATTTT. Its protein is CAISESGILESTDTQYF.

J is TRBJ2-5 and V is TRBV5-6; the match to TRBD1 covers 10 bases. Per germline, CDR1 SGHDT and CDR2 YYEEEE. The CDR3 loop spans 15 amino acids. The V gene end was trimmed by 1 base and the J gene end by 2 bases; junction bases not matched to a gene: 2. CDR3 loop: CASSLTGQGQETQYF. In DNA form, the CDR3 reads TGTGCCAGCAGCTTGACGGGACAGGGGCAAGAGACCCAGTACTTC.